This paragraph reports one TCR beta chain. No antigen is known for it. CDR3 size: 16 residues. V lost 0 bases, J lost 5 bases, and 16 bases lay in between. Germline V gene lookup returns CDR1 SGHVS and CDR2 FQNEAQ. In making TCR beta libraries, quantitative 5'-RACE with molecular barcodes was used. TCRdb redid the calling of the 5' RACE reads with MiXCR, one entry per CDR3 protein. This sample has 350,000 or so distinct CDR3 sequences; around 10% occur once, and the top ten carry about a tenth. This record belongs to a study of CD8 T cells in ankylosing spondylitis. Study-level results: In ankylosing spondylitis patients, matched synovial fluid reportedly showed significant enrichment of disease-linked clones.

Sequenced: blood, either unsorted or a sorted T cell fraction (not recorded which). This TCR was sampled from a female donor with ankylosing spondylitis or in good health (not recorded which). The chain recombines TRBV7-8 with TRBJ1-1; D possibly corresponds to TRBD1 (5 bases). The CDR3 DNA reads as TGTGCCAGCAGCTTAGCAGGGACGATAAAGAGGACTGAAGCTTTCTTT. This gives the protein CASSLAGTIKRTEAFF.